The 17 T cell receptor beta chains below come from one sample, sequenced in a study of T-cell reconstitution after alpha-beta-depleted transplantation in children (dated by TCRdb to the mid-2010s). The library came from PCR. For sequencing, an Illumina HiSeq 2500 was employed. Molecular barcoding was employed in the preparation of TCR libraries, with unique molecular identifiers being used to normalize TCRbeta repertoire quantification. TCRdb reanalyzed the raw reads on its own, using fastp at Q25 for trimming and MiXCR for clone calling, and kept in-frame beta chains. Records with the same CDR3 protein are collapsed into one entry carrying the most frequent genes and DNA. The sample table contains hundreds of thousands of distinct CDR3 sequences; only one count was recorded for roughly 15% of them. Approximately 1% of the sample comes from the top ten. The sequencing used PBMCs from the stem cell graft donor, collected from the stem cell graft. Every receptor here comes from a human donor who donated a stem cell graft to a child with acute myeloid leukemia.

This sequence joins TRBV5-1 and TRBJ2-1; tentative D call: TRBD1 (6 bases). This CDR3 has 15 amino acids. The V end was cut by 5 bases, the J end by 4 bases, with 16 bases between. CDR1 is SGHRS, CDR2 YFSETQ, per germline. DNA for the CDR3: TGCGCCAGCAGTTATAACAGGGCCTCTTACAATGAGCAGTTCTTC. It codes for CASSYNRASYNEQFF.

In its sample, this clonotype was seen a few times. The chain uses TRBV20-1 and TRBJ1-1; D is perhaps TRBD1 (6 bases). Trimming left V 5 bases short and J 2 bases short, with 15 bases between. In germline, CDR1 is DFQATT, CDR2 SNEGSKA (reference sequence). The CDR3 is made up of 14 amino acids. The CDR3 DNA sequence: TGCAGTGCTCCCCGAGGGGGGGCAAACACTGAAGCTTTCTTT. Translation gives CSAPRGGANTEAFF.

This clonotype was found many times. V is TRBV27 and J is TRBJ2-7; D might be TRBD1 or TRBD2, each matching 5 bases. Germline loops: CDR1 MNHEY, CDR2 SMNVEV (reference sequence). The CDR3 extends over 13 amino acids. V was shortened by 5 bases and J by 0 bases, with 8 bases between the two germline ends. The CDR3 nucleotides read TGTGCCAGCAGTCCCGGGGCCTCCTACGAGCAGTACGTC. Amino acids: CASSPGASYEQYV.

This clonotype showed up just a few times. The J gene is TRBJ1-5, the V gene TRBV7-2; unclear D gene. V dropped 2 bases and J dropped 5 bases, with 10 bases sitting between them. CDR1 is SGHTA, CDR2 FQGNSA, per germline. The CDR3 loop spans 14 amino acids. The CDR3 here is CASSLKASDQPQHF. In DNA, the CDR3 is TGTGCCAGCAGCTTAAAGGCAAGTGATCAGCCCCAGCATTTT.

This clonotype was seen more than once but under ten times. The chain combines TRBV12-3 or TRBV12-4 with TRBJ2-1, with TRBD2 matching 7 bases. J lost 5 bases, V lost 6 bases, and 13 bases had no gene match. The length of the CDR3 is 16 residues. This CDR3 reads CASSSMRGGGNNEQFF. For the CDR3, the DNA is TGTGCCAGCAGCTCAATGAGGGGCGGGGGTAACAATGAGCAGTTCTTC.

This clonotype was observed many times. A read error may produce the germline difference seen at one junction end. The chain is built from TRBV12-3 or TRBV12-4 and TRBJ2-3; 7 bases line up with TRBD2. The length of the CDR3 is 14 residues. The CDR3 here is CASSLGGSTDTQYF. Written as DNA, the CDR3 is TGCGCCAGCAGCTTGGGGGGGAGCACAGATACGCAGTATTTT.

This clonotype was detected ten times or more. The chain carries TRBV29-1 and TRBJ2-7, with a tentative D call TRBD1 (6 bases). Germline loops: CDR1 SQVTM, CDR2 ANQGSEA. The CDR3 length is 13 residues. Here the CDR3 DNA reads TGCAGTGTTCGTGGGACACTTTCCTACGAGCAGTACTTC. As protein: CSVRGTLSYEQYF.

This clonotype was counted many times. The rearrangement links TRBV7-2 to TRBJ2-7; D unclear. The CDR3 is 13 residues long. V was pared by 5 bases and J by 4 bases, with 12 bases between. Per the germline V gene, CDR1 is SGHTA and CDR2 is FQGNSA. The CDR3: CASSPKTGYEQYF. CDR3 DNA sequence: TGTGCCAGCAGCCCCAAGACGGGTTACGAGCAGTACTTC.

This clonotype was detected many times. The chain employs TRBV20-1 and TRBJ2-1, with TRBD2 matching 14 bases. The CDR3 length is 14 residues. Germline CDR1 reads DFQATT; CDR2 reads SNEGSKA (reference sequence). The J segment lost 15 bases and the V segment lost 6 bases, leaving 13 bases of the junction unmatched. CDR3 in amino acids: CSALTSGGASGRFF. The CDR3 nucleotides are TGCAGTGCCCTGACTAGCGGGGGGGCCTCCGGGCGGTTCTTC.

This clonotype was seen many times. The chain links TRBV5-5 to TRBJ2-3, with 7 bases lining up with TRBD1. The V and J ends lost 5 bases and 2 bases, in that order; junction bases with no gene match: 8. This CDR3 has 15 amino acids. Germline CDR1 SGHKS, CDR2 YYEKEE (reference sequence). CDR3: CASRGRDRPTDTQYF. In nucleotides, the CDR3 is TGTGCCAGCAGGGGCCGGGACAGACCCACAGATACGCAGTATTTT.

This clonotype came up many times. V gene TRBV7-2 combines with J gene TRBJ2-1; possible D gene TRBD1, 6 bases. With 5 bases removed from V and 2 bases from J, the gap between germline ends came to 10 bases. CDR1 is SGHTA and CDR2 is FQGNSA in the germline V gene. The CDR3 is 14 residues long. The CDR3 region is CASSPGDPYNEQFF. The CDR3 coding sequence is TGTGCCAGCAGCCCAGGGGACCCCTACAATGAGCAGTTCTTC.

The rearrangement joins TRBV7-9 to TRBJ2-7; D is undetermined. The CDR3 is made up of 14 amino acids. CDR1 is SEHNR and CDR2 is FQNEAQ in the germline V gene (reference sequence). Trimming shortened V by 2 bases and J by 0 bases, and 8 bases separated the two germline ends. The CDR3 sequence: CASSLLPSSYEQYF. CDR3 nucleotide sequence: TGTGCCAGCAGCTTACTTCCCAGCTCCTACGAGCAGTACTTC. Complete variable domain (other parts from reference TRBV7-9 and TRBJ2-7): DTGVSQNPRHKITKRGQNVTFRCDPISEHNRLYWYRQTLGQGPEFLTYFQNEAQLEKSRLLSDRFSAERPKGSFSTLEIQRTEQGDSAMYLCASSLLPSSYEQYFGPGTRLTVT.

This clonotype was recorded many times. This chain joins TRBV20-1 and TRBJ2-5, with 7 bases fitting TRBD2. V lost 2 bases, J lost 1 base, and 10 bases stayed unmatched. CDR1 DFQATT and CDR2 SNEGSKA come from the germline V gene (reference sequence). The CDR3 sequence is 16 residues long. This CDR3 reads CSARPLRGVVQETQYF. The CDR3 nucleotides are TGCAGTGCTAGACCACTCCGGGGGGTGGTCCAAGAGACCCAGTACTTC.

This clonotype was detected ten times or more. J is TRBJ1-2 and V is TRBV15; D not resolved. Germline-derived CDR1 and CDR2 are LNHNV and YYDKDF (reference sequence). The V end was cut by 0 bases, the J end by 5 bases, with 13 bases between. The CDR3 runs 15 residues. CDR3 DNA: TGTGCCACCAGCAGAGACGCGAATAACCTATATGGCTACACCTTC. This sequence encodes CATSRDANNLYGYTF.

This clonotype came up many times. The gene calls are TRBV20-1 and TRBJ1-3, with D uncertain. The CDR3 spans 12 residues. Germline V gives CDR1 DFQATT, CDR2 SNEGSKA (reference sequence). V was clipped by 7 bases and J by 3 bases, with 10 bases between them. The CDR3 DNA reads as TGCAGTGGCACCCGGAGTGGAAACACCATATATTTT. Translated, it gives CSGTRSGNTIYF.

Ten or more counts support this clonotype. This chain uses TRBV20-1 with TRBJ2-7; D is possibly TRBD2 (5 bases). Germline V lookup: CDR1 DFQATT, CDR2 SNEGSKA (reference sequence). The CDR3 is 13 residues long. V was shortened by 3 bases and J by 0 bases, with 9 bases between the two germline ends. CDR3: CSARLRDSYEQYF. The DNA of the CDR3 is TGCAGTGCTAGGTTGAGGGACTCCTACGAGCAGTACTTC.

The chain uses TRBV2 and TRBJ1-5; a weak D match, TRBD1 (5 bases). The CDR3 runs 15 residues. Trimming removed 5 bases from V and 0 bases from J, with 11 bases in between. Germline V gene lookup returns CDR1 SNHLY and CDR2 FYNNEI. In DNA form, the CDR3 reads TGTGCCAGCAGTTCCCAGGGTCATAGCAATCAGCCCCAGCATTTT. Amino acid sequence: CASSSQGHSNQPQHF.